The TCR beta chain under discussion was sequenced for a study of neurological immune-mediated disorders (dated by TCRdb to the late 2010s). Broadly, across the study: Of the 35 or so multiple sclerosis patients, around 30 had relapsing-remitting MS and 3 had secondary progressive MS. Peripheral blood TCR-beta repertoires from patients with HTLV-I-associated myelopathy (HAM/TSP), patients with multiple sclerosis, and healthy controls were compared in the study using UMI-based sequencing. The cohort was made up of 65 to 75 subjects, consisting of some 15 HAM/TSP patients, some 34 multiple sclerosis patients and about 20 healthy controls. Longitudinal samples, technical triplicates and paired sorted CD4+ and CD8+ T-cell subsets, alongside PBMC samples, were included among the approximately 110 TCR-beta libraries.

What the authors observed across the whole study: Expanded clones from different subjects shared no identical CDR3 amino acid sequences, which suggests that TCR-beta repertoires were private in all groups. In a phylogenetic analysis, the repertoires of 18 out of 34 MS patients fell into a single cluster of related CDR3 sequences, pointing to a possible signature at the repertoire level. TCR clonal expansion was highest in HAM/TSP patients and lowest in MS patients, with MS patients falling below even healthy controls. The MS cluster was not associated with any clinical or MRI features, and the authors stated that larger cohorts are needed.

V lost 4 bases and J lost 5 bases, and the count of bases not matched to a germline gene is 6. The cysteine opens and the phenylalanine closes a CDR3 of 14 amino acids. Only CDR3 DNA remains: 42 bases, in frame from the first base. For the unsorted PBMC libraries, 2 million PBMCs were stored in RNAlater at -80 degrees C until RNA extraction and were used to generate the libraries. Multiple sclerosis patients were enrolled in a US clinical protocol under which disease progression was evaluated by magnetic resonance imaging. Peripheral blood underwent Ficoll-Hypaque density gradient centrifugation to isolate PBMCs, which were then cryopreserved in liquid nitrogen. cDNA was synthesized by template-switch 5'RACE using a primer carrying a 10-nucleotide random unique molecular identifier by which each TCR transcript was tagged. Over 180 million TCR-beta sequences, covering 15-18 subjects, were produced in each sequencing run. Total RNA was extracted with the RNeasy kit. The KAPA Real-time Library Amplification kit was used to amplify TCR-beta VDJ regions with primers targeting the TCR constant region and the 5'RACE anchor. A first PCR added sample indexes and Illumina adaptors, and a second PCR then raised library yield. The roughly 650 bp TCR product was size-selected on a 2% E-gel SizeSelection system after Ampure bead purification. Before pooling, library quality was checked on a Bioanalyzer, concentration was measured with Qubit, and libraries were quantified with the Kapa Library Quantification kit. Libraries were sequenced paired-end 2 x 150 bp on an Illumina HiSeq 2500. To increase sequence diversity, roughly 24-31% phiX was spiked into each library pool. Per the original workflow: Quality-filtered reads were processed with the UMI-based MiGEC pipeline, and over 90% of raw TCR sequences were removed by the MiGEC pipeline during error correction. VDJ genes were aligned to IMGT germline references, and each clonotype was defined by a unique CDR3 amino acid sequence together with V-J genes. VDJtools evaluated clonal expansion, Shannon diversity and CDR3 relatedness (CalcPairwiseDistances, ClusterSamples); CLCbio workbench built phylogenetic trees. Expanded clones were defined as having at least 8 unique UMIs, based on coefficient-of-variation modelling across technical triplicates. TCRdb applied fastp at Q25 and MiXCR to the public reads, then kept only in-frame beta chains. Identical CDR3 protein sequences are pooled into one entry, listed with their most common genes and DNA. The V and J calls were not made by the authors but by TCRdb's processing. This sample gives about 35,000 distinct CDR3 sequences in total; 3% to 4.5% of them show up just once. The ten top clones hold less than 2.5% of the sample.

Comments on this clonotype: No antigen is known for it. Base qualities are not recorded, but no much larger clone differs from it by a single base.

This chain is built from TRBV12-3 or TRBV12-4 and TRBJ2-5; TRBD2 aligns with 8 central bases. The sequence came from a man aged 25 to 40 with multiple sclerosis. Sequenced material: PBMCs. This receptor has the CDR3 CASSSGLARETQYF. The nucleotide sequence is TGTGCCAGCAGTTCCGGACTAGCTCGGGAGACCCAGTACTTC.